The entry below describes one T cell receptor beta chain. Its antigen is currently unknown. V was clipped by 3 bases and J by 8 bases, with 8 bases between them. Germline V CDR1 and CDR2: SGHDT, YYEEEE. This CDR3 contains 12 residues. This entry comes from a study of CD8 T cells in ankylosing spondylitis. Whole-study findings and limits: Within peripheral blood, clones linked to disease were CD8+ and relatively rare. The authors reported significant enrichment of disease-linked clones in matched ankylosing spondylitis synovial fluid.

With molecular barcodes, quantitative 5'-RACE was used to make the TCR beta libraries. MiXCR was run by TCRdb on the 5' RACE reads, yielding one entry per CDR3 protein. Of 200,000 to 300,000 distinct CDR3 sequences listed, roughly 10% are singletons. This TCR came from a male donor with ankylosing spondylitis or in good health (not recorded which). The sequenced material came from blood, either unsorted or a sorted T cell fraction (not recorded which). The chain combines TRBV5-6 with TRBJ2-2; D is uncertain. CDR3 region: CASSSFWGELFF. The CDR3 DNA follows: TGTGCCAGCAGCTCCTTTTGGGGGGAGCTGTTTTTT.